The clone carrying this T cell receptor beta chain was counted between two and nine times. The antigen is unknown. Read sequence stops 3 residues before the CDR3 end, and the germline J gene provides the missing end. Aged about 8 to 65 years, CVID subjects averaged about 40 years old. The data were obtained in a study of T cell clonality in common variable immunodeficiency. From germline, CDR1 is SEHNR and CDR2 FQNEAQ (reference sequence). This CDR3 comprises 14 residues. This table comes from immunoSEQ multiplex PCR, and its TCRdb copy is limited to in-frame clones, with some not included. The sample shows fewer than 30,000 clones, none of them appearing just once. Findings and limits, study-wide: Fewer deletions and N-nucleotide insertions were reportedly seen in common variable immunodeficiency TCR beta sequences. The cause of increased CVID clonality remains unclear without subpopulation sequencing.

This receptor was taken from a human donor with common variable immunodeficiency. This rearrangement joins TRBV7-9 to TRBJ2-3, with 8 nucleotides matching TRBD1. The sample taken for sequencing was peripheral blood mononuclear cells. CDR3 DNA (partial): TGTGCCAGCAGCTTAGTGGGACAGGTTCCCCCG. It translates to CASSLVGQVPP. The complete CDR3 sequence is CASSLVGQVPPQYF. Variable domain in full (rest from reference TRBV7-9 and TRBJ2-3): DTGVSQNPRHKITKRGQNVTFRCDPISEHNRLYWYRQTLGQGPEFLTYFQNEAQLEKSRLLSDRFSAERPKGSFSTLEIQRTEQGDSAMYLCASSLVGQVPPQYFGPGTRLTVL.